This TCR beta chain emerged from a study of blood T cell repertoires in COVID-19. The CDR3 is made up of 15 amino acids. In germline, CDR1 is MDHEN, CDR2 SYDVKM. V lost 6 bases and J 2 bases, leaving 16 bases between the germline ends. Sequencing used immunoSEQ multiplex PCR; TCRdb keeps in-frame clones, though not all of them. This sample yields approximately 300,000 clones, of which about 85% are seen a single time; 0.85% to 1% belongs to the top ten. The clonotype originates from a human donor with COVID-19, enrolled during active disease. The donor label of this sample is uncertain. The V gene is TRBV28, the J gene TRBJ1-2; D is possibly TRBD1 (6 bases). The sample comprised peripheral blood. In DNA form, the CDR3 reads TGTGCCAGCAGCTTAACAGGGCGCCAGAACTATGGCTACACCTTC. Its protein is CASSLTGRQNYGYTF.